This is a list of T cell receptor beta chains from one sample in a study of T cells in Graves' hyperthyroidism and ophthalmopathy. One entry per CDR3 protein, called by TCRdb with MiXCR from the multiplex PCR reads. The sample lists 600,000 or so distinct CDR3 sequences; roughly 46% were seen once. The sequencing input was peripheral blood or thyroid tissue (not recorded which). These receptors were collected from a young woman with Graves' hyperthyroidism. Each CDR3 is given with its conserved first and last residue.

TRBV29-1,CSGYGYTF
TRBV20-1,CSVPAGSYEQYF
TRBV10-3,CAISGRPGLAGEETQYF
TRBV2,CASSPGVGETQYF
TRBV7-3,CASSQGTSETQYF
TRBV10-3,CASTLRTGGETQYF
TRBV5-6,CASSWIGANYGYTF
TRBV10-3,CAIRQDTSTDTQYF
TRBV20-1,CSARDSPEGGYTF
TRBV20-1,CSARRGSGNTIYF
TRBV10-3,CAITATGASGDTIYF
TRBV4-2,CASSQDSGSSYEQYF
TRBV7-2,CASSPFELLNTEAFF
TRBV24-1,CATSDLAGSEQYF
TRBV7-9,CASSPHGGPNTEAFF
TRBV9,CASSVSGQGAGKLFF
TRBV14,CASSQGGASATFF
TRBV29-1,CSALILYEQYF
TRBV6-6,CASSSDRAPTNEKLFF
TRBV15,CATSPTSGANTIYF
TRBV12-3/TRBV12-4,CASRAQGRGPETQYF
TRBV20-1,CSARVQVLDGNQPQHF
TRBV2,CARSESSGYISYEQYF
TRBV7-9,CASRSQGASYGYTF
TRBV7-9,CASSQVRGPGSSNEKLFF
TRBV20-1,CSAGPSGDGGYTF
TRBV25-1,CASNQGANSPLHF
TRBV2,CASFMEGGSWYEQYF